Listed below are T cell receptor beta chains from one sample, sequenced in a study of cytomegalovirus exposure and HLA in healthy donors. Clones were sequenced by immunoSEQ multiplex PCR, and TCRdb holds only the in-frame ones, with some missing. In the table there are some 240,000 clones, more than 75% of which are singletons. Specimen: PBMCs. These receptors all stem from a woman aged 18-35 years in good health and CMV-seropositive. Both conserved end residues are part of each CDR3. Each record gives: V gene, J gene, clone size, D gene, CDR3 protein, CDR3 DNA. D genes are given only for firm matches. Rows give clone size only sometimes, using once, few, many, or a class for an expanded clone.

TRBV5-1,TRBJ1-1,NA,TRBD1,CASSSYSGTDNTEAFF,TGCGCCAGCAGCTCTTATTCCGGGACAGACAACACTGAAGCTTTCTTT
TRBV29-1,TRBJ1-1,NA,NA,CSVEREGSEAFF,TGCAGCGTTGAAAGGGAGGGCTCTGAAGCTTTCTTT
TRBV19,TRBJ1-2,NA,TRBD1,CASRGTAYGYTF,TGTGCCAGTAGAGGGACAGCGTATGGCTACACCTTC
TRBV9,TRBJ2-1,NA,TRBD2,CASSRAGAPYNEQFF,TGTGCCAGCAGCCGAGCGGGAGCGCCCTACAATGAGCAGTTCTTC
TRBV4-2,TRBJ2-3,NA,TRBD2,CASSQDHIRPSGSRADTQYF,TGTGCCAGCAGCCAAGACCATATCAGACCAAGCGGGAGTAGGGCAGATACGCAGTATTTT
TRBV10-1,TRBJ2-1,NA,TRBD2,CASSNSSGRVYNEQFF,TGCGCCAGCAGCAATTCTAGCGGGAGGGTGTACAATGAGCAGTTCTTC
TRBV19,TRBJ1-5,once,NA,CASKDRGAGNQPQHF,TGTGCCAGTAAAGATCGGGGGGCAGGAAATCAGCCCCAGCATTTT
TRBV6-5,TRBJ2-7,NA,NA,CASSYSSSSYEQYF,TGTGCCAGCAGTTACTCTTCGAGCTCCTACGAGCAGTACTTC
TRBV11-1,TRBJ1-2,NA,NA,CASSLEESGGYTF,TGTGCCAGCAGCTTGGAGGAGTCGGGTGGCTACACCTTC
TRBV28,TRBJ1-5,NA,NA,CASSRFRGTSNQPQHF,TGTGCCAGCAGTCGGTTCAGGGGCACAAGCAATCAGCCCCAGCATTTT
TRBV28,TRBJ2-7,NA,NA,CASSWTKRHYEQYF,TGTGCCAGCAGCTGGACTAAGCGGCATTACGAGCAGTACTTC
TRBV28,TRBJ2-6,few,NA,CASSGAALSGANVLTF,TGTGCCAGCAGTGGGGCAGCGCTCTCTGGGGCCAACGTCCTGACTTTC
TRBV7-3,TRBJ1-5,few,TRBD1,CASSLWTGRNQPQHF,TGTGCCAGCAGCCTTTGGACAGGGCGGAATCAGCCCCAGCATTTT
TRBV18,TRBJ2-4,NA,TRBD1,CASSPPDRAKNIQYF,TGTGCCAGCTCACCACCGGACAGGGCCAAAAACATTCAGTACTTC
TRBV9,TRBJ2-1,NA,NA,CASSPGISGFYEQFF,TGTGCCAGCAGCCCCGGGATATCCGGATTCTATGAGCAGTTCTTC
TRBV7-2,TRBJ2-1,NA,NA,CASSLYNRELFF,TGTGCCAGCAGCTTATACAACCGGGAGTTGTTCTTC
TRBV6-1,TRBJ1-2,NA,NA,CASSGGGSEDYGYTF,TGTGCCAGCAGTGGGGGGGGCTCCGAGGACTATGGCTACACCTTC
TRBV15,TRBJ2-1,NA,NA,CATRHPGEQQFF,TGTGCCACCAGGCACCCCGGAGAGCAGCAGTTCTTC
TRBV27,TRBJ2-7,NA,NA,CASSPGTATYEQYF,TGTGCCAGCAGTCCCGGGACTGCCACCTACGAGCAGTACTTC
TRBV23-1,TRBJ2-2,NA,TRBD1,CASSQPLDRVVGELFF,TGCGCCAGCAGTCAACCTTTGGACAGGGTGGTCGGGGAGCTGTTTTTT
TRBV30,TRBJ2-1,NA,TRBD2,CAWNAVGRGGGVWYEQFF,TGTGCCTGGAACGCTGTCGGGAGGGGCGGGGGGGTCTGGTATGAGCAGTTCTTC
TRBV13,TRBJ2-3,NA,NA,CASSLDLNTDTQYF,TGTGCCAGCAGCTTAGACCTAAACACAGATACGCAGTATTTT
TRBV2,TRBJ1-5,NA,TRBD1,CASLGQGRLDQPQHF,TGTGCCAGCCTAGGACAGGGAAGATTGGATCAGCCCCAGCATTTT
TRBV5-1,TRBJ2-5,NA,TRBD2,CASSLVGLGRETQYF,TGCGCCAGCAGCTTGGTGGGACTAGGTCGGGAGACCCAGTACTTC
TRBV9,TRBJ2-1,NA,NA,CASSVGDGGGYNEQFF,TGTGCCAGCAGCGTAGGGGACGGGGGAGGCTACAATGAGCAGTTCTTC
TRBV25-1,TRBJ1-1,NA,NA,CASSDPTVLDTEAFF,TGTGCCAGCAGTGACCCGACAGTCCTAGACACTGAAGCTTTCTTT
TRBV5-4,TRBJ2-5,NA,TRBD1,CASSGKGTGGRSLQETQYF,TGTGCCAGCAGCGGAAAAGGGACAGGGGGTCGTTCCCTTCAAGAGACCCAGTACTTC
TRBV9,TRBJ2-7,NA,NA,CASSVEAGISYEQYF,TGTGCCAGCAGCGTAGAGGCAGGCATCTCCTACGAGCAGTACTTC
TRBV6-1,TRBJ2-6,NA,NA,CASVRNRAGANVLTF,TGTGCCAGCGTCAGAAACAGGGCTGGGGCCAACGTCCTGACTTTC
TRBV28,TRBJ2-6,NA,NA,CASWTRDKLPGANVLTF,TGTGCCAGCTGGACCCGGGACAAGCTCCCTGGGGCCAACGTCCTGACTTTC
TRBV27,TRBJ2-1,NA,TRBD2,CASSLGTGGDYNEQFF,TGTGCCAGCAGTTTGGGGACGGGAGGAGATTACAATGAGCAGTTCTTC
TRBV4-1,TRBJ2-5,NA,TRBD1,CASSQEGRGPETQYF,TGCGCCAGCAGCCAAGAAGGCAGGGGGCCTGAGACCCAGTACTTC
TRBV5-1,TRBJ1-4,NA,TRBD1,CASSDRDRGPEKLFF,TGCGCCAGCAGCGACCGGGACAGGGGGCCTGAAAAACTGTTTTTT
TRBV6-5,TRBJ1-3,NA,NA,CASSLSSGSGNTIYF,TGTGCCAGCAGCCTTTCGAGTGGCTCTGGAAACACCATATATTTT
TRBV11-3,TRBJ2-2,once,NA,CASSRLSGPNTGELFF,TGTGCCAGCTCAAGACTCTCAGGGCCGAACACCGGGGAGCTGTTTTTT
TRBV2,TRBJ1-2,NA,NA,CASSEDGGVDRSYTF,TGTGCCAGCAGTGAAGATGGGGGGGTCGACAGGAGCTACACCTTC
TRBV10-3,TRBJ2-5,few,TRBD2,CAISPGASGSERETQYF,TGTGCCATCAGCCCCGGGGCTAGCGGGAGCGAAAGAGAGACCCAGTACTTC
TRBV6-6,TRBJ2-7,NA,TRBD1,CASTYRQGSYEQYF,TGTGCCAGCACTTATCGACAGGGGAGCTACGAGCAGTACTTC
TRBV28,TRBJ1-2,once,NA,CASSSPGGALNYGYTF,TGTGCCAGCAGTTCCCCCGGGGGGGCCCTTAACTATGGCTACACCTTC
TRBV7-8,TRBJ1-2,NA,TRBD1,CASSSPRDSYGYTF,TGTGCCAGCAGCTCCCCCCGGGACAGCTATGGCTACACCTTC
TRBV27,TRBJ1-1,NA,TRBD1,CASSYTTGGGEAFF,TGTGCCAGCAGTTATACTACAGGGGGTGGAGAAGCTTTCTTT
TRBV18,TRBJ2-7,NA,TRBD1,CASSLSGTEPYEQYF,TGTGCCAGCTCACTGTCCGGGACAGAGCCCTACGAGCAGTACTTC
TRBV9,TRBJ2-5,NA,NA,CASSFTGTPKETQYF,TGTGCCAGCAGCTTCACGGGGACTCCGAAAGAGACCCAGTACTTC
TRBV4-1,TRBJ2-7,NA,NA,CASSQVDTYYEQYF,TGCGCCAGCAGCCAAGTTGACACGTACTACGAGCAGTACTTC
TRBV4-2,TRBJ2-7,few,TRBD1,CASSQEPPGQGADEQYF,TGTGCCAGCAGCCAAGAACCCCCAGGACAGGGGGCGGATGAGCAGTACTTC
TRBV6-1,TRBJ1-5,NA,NA,CASSEVLGGGGSSNQPQHF,TGTGCCAGCAGTGAAGTTCTCGGGGGGGGAGGGAGTAGCAATCAGCCCCAGCATTTT
TRBV11-3,TRBJ2-6,NA,TRBD1,CASSLAGTGDSGANVLTF,TGTGCCAGCAGCTTAGCCGGGACAGGGGACTCTGGGGCCAACGTCCTGACTTTC
TRBV28,TRBJ1-2,NA,NA,CASSTYRVGYTF,TGTGCCAGCAGTACCTACAGGGTTGGCTACACCTTC
TRBV6-5,TRBJ2-5,once,NA,CASSLQGQLQETQYF,TGTGCCAGCAGCCTCCAGGGGCAGCTCCAAGAGACCCAGTACTTC
TRBV30,TRBJ1-1,NA,TRBD1,CAWRVTGGTEAFF,TGTGCCTGGAGGGTCACAGGGGGGACTGAAGCTTTCTTT
TRBV28,TRBJ2-7,once,TRBD1,CASSLPLTGDQGYEQYF,TGTGCCAGCAGTCTCCCCCTAACAGGGGACCAAGGCTACGAGCAGTACTTC
TRBV28,TRBJ1-4,NA,NA,CASSLGGASEKLFF,TGTGCCAGCAGTTTGGGAGGGGCTTCTGAAAAACTGTTTTTT
TRBV7-8,TRBJ2-2,NA,NA,CASRTTRAATGELFF,TGTGCCAGCAGAACGACGAGGGCGGCCACCGGGGAGCTGTTTTTT
TRBV19,TRBJ1-1,NA,NA,CASSTGGPAEAFF,TGTGCCAGTAGTACCGGGGGGCCCGCTGAAGCTTTCTTT
TRBV7-3,TRBJ2-1,NA,TRBD1,CASSPDRDRVNEQFF,TGTGCCAGCAGCCCAGACCGGGACAGGGTTAATGAGCAGTTCTTC
TRBV4-1,TRBJ2-5,NA,NA,CASALALQETQYF,TGCGCCAGCGCTCTAGCCTTACAAGAGACCCAGTACTTC
TRBV11-2,TRBJ2-5,NA,NA,CASSLGGEDQETQYF,TGTGCCAGCAGCTTAGGTGGTGAGGACCAAGAGACCCAGTACTTC
TRBV12-2,TRBJ2-3,NA,NA,CASQIWEVITDTQYF,TGTGCAAGTCAGATTTGGGAGGTGATCACAGATACGCAGTATTTT
TRBV28,TRBJ1-1,NA,NA,CAIGGPNFNTEAFF,TGTGCCATCGGAGGGCCTAATTTTAACACTGAAGCTTTCTTT